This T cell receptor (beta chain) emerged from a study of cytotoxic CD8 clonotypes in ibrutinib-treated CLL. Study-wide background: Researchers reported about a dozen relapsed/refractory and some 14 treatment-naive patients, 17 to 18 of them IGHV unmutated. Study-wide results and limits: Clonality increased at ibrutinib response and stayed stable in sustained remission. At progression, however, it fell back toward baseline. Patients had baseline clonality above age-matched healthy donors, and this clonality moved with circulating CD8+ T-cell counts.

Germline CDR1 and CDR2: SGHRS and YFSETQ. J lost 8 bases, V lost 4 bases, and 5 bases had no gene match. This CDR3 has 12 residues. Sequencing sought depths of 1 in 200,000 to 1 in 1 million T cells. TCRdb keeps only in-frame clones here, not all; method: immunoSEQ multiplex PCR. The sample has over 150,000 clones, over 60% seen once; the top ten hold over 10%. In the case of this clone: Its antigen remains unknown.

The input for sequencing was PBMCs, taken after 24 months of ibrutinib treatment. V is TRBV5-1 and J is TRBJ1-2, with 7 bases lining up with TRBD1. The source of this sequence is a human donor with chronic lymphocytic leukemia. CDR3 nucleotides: TGCGCCAGCAGCCCGAACAGGGGAGGCTACACCTTC. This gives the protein CASSPNRGGYTF.